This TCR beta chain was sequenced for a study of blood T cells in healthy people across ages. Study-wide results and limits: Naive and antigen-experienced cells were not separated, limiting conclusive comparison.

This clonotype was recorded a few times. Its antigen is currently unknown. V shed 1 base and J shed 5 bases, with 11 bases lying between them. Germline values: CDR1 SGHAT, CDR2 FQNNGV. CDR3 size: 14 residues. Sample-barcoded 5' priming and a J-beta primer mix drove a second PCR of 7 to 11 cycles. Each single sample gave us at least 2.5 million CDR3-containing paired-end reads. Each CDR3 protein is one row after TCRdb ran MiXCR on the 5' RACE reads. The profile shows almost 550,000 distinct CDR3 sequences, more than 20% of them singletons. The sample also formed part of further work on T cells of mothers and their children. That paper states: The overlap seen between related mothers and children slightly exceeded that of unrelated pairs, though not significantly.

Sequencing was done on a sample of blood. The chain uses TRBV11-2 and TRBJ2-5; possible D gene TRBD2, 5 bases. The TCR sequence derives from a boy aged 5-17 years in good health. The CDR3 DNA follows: TGTGCCAGCAGCTTAGTGATTCGCGGGGAGACCCAGTACTTC. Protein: CASSLVIRGETQYF.